This is a list of T cell receptor beta chains from one sample in a study of cytomegalovirus exposure and HLA in healthy donors. The data were produced by immunoSEQ multiplex PCR, yet TCRdb's version contains in-frame clones alone and is incomplete. The table includes some 190,000 clones, over 80% detected once. Sequences were obtained from PBMCs. The receptor source for this set is a girl aged 10 to 17 in good health and CMV-seropositive. The CDR3 runs from the conserved cysteine through the conserved F or W. D genes are given only for firm matches. Only part of the rows carry a size: once, few, many, or a class if the clone is expanded.

abundance: NA; d_gene: TRBD2; v_gene: TRBV7-2; j_gene: TRBJ2-7; CDR3nt: TGTGCCAGCAGGTCAGCGGGAGGGCCGGGCGAGCAGTACTTC; CDR3aa: CASRSAGGPGEQYF
abundance: NA; d_gene: NA; v_gene: TRBV15; j_gene: TRBJ1-3; CDR3nt: TGTGCCACCAGCAGAGATCTTGGCGGAAACACCATATATTTT; CDR3aa: CATSRDLGGNTIYF
abundance: NA; d_gene: TRBD1; v_gene: TRBV30; j_gene: TRBJ1-2; CDR3nt: TGTGCCTGGAGTCGGGGATTGACAGGGGGCTATGGCTACACCTTC; CDR3aa: CAWSRGLTGGYGYTF
abundance: NA; d_gene: TRBD2; v_gene: TRBV11-2; j_gene: TRBJ2-1; CDR3nt: TGTGCCAGCAGCTCGGCCATAATAGCGGGCTCTAATGAGCGGTTCTTC; CDR3aa: CASSSAIIAGSNERFF
abundance: NA; d_gene: TRBD2; v_gene: TRBV4-3; j_gene: TRBJ2-3; CDR3nt: TGCGCCAGCAGGCGCAATAGCGGGACTAGCACAGATACGCAGTATTTT; CDR3aa: CASRRNSGTSTDTQYF
abundance: NA; d_gene: NA; v_gene: TRBV30; j_gene: TRBJ2-1; CDR3nt: TGTGCCTGGGAGACAGGGGAGGGTGAGCAGTTCTTC; CDR3aa: CAWETGEGEQFF
abundance: NA; d_gene: TRBD2; v_gene: TRBV5-4; j_gene: TRBJ2-7; CDR3nt: TGTGCCAGCCATCCACTAGCGGGAAAGTACGAGCAGTACTTC; CDR3aa: CASHPLAGKYEQYF
abundance: NA; d_gene: TRBD1; v_gene: TRBV2; j_gene: TRBJ1-2; CDR3nt: TGTGCCAGCAGCCAGGGGGACTATGGCTACACCTTC; CDR3aa: CASSQGDYGYTF
abundance: NA; d_gene: NA; v_gene: TRBV2; j_gene: TRBJ2-1; CDR3nt: TGTGCCAGCGTCCAGGGGATTTACAATGAGCAGTTCTTC; CDR3aa: CASVQGIYNEQFF
abundance: few; d_gene: TRBD2; v_gene: TRBV13; j_gene: TRBJ2-3; CDR3nt: TGTGCCAGCAGCTTTTCTAGCGGGAGTGTCGCAGATACGCAGTATTTT; CDR3aa: CASSFSSGSVADTQYF